This T cell receptor beta chain was sequenced for a study of spatial heterogeneity in lung cancer (dated by TCRdb to the late 2010s). General notes on the study: Beta-chain transcripts were consistently detected in greater numbers than alpha-chain transcripts, which likely reflects a higher abundance of beta-chain transcripts. A strong correlation was found between TCR transcript counts in tumor regions and a T cell transcriptional module score from matched bulk RNA-seq. In the raw uncorrected reads, each unique combination of TCR and UMI appeared more than ten times on average. TCR alpha and beta repertoires were quantitatively compared across multiple tumor regions, matched nontumor lung and blood in non-small cell lung cancer. The study linked features of the TCR repertoire to counts of nonsynonymous mutations, which were determined by whole-exome sequencing of tumor tissue. At surgery, both alpha and beta chains were TCR-sequenced in under 250 tumor regions, fewer than 65 matched nontumor lung samples and just over 55 PBMC samples. Broad study findings and their caveats: TCR-seq coverage of tumor T cells was estimated to be only about 7% for alpha chains and 13% for beta chains. Additional single-cell paired TCR alpha and beta sequencing was considered necessary to confirm, at a functional level, the hypothesis that regional TCRs recognize regional mutations. The tumor nonsynonymous mutation count correlated with the number of expanded intratumoral alpha and beta TCRs. Counts of ubiquitous and regional expanded TCRs correlated with counts of ubiquitous and regional nonsynonymous mutations, respectively.

Trimmed from V: 5 bases; trimmed from J: 7 bases; junction bases lacking a gene match: 16. CDR1 is given as SGHAT and CDR2 as FQNNGV, both from the germline V gene. There are 17 amino acids in the CDR3, from cysteine to phenylalanine inclusive. Of all the DNA, just the CDR3 is kept, 51 bases in frame from base 1. This clonotype is labeled medium-sized (0.01 to 0.1%). Its recognized antigen is unknown. Base qualities are not recorded, but no much larger clone differs from it by a single base. This beta chain is a stray sequence in a library constructed for alpha chains; its clone size is not meaningful. Receptors were amplified or captured by 5' RACE. Sequencer: NextSeq 500. The TCR library protocol attached a unique molecular identifier to each TCR cDNA molecule to allow correction of PCR and sequencing errors. The source study handled its data this way. TCR identification, UMI-based error correction and CDR3 extraction were performed with Decombinator tools. Expanded TCRs were defined as those above a frequency of 2 per 1,000, corresponding to the top 1% of the tumor frequency distribution. Expanded tumor TCRs were classed as regional if statistically deemed absent (corrected P<0.05) from at least one tumor region, otherwise ubiquitous. Renyi diversity was computed with the R vegan package after each repertoire had been subsampled 100 times to 5,000 TCRs. CDR3 similarity networks were built from amino acid triplet string-kernel similarity, with CDR3s being connected when pairwise similarity was above 0.82. In TCRdb, the public reads were trimmed at Q25 with fastp and aligned with MiXCR, with productive beta chains retained. Entries that share a CDR3 protein sequence are merged under the most common genes and DNA. The V and J calls shown here were made by TCRdb, not taken from the authors' results. The table for this sample lists 650 to 950 distinct CDR3 sequences; 14% of them were counted only once. The ten biggest clones cover 16% of the sample.

In light of the paper, this sample's time point label describes: sample taken at primary tumor resection. The donors were about 71 patients from the lung TRACERx cohort who had early-stage, untreated non-small cell lung cancer. For TCR sequencing, whole RNA was extracted from tumor and nontumor lung tissue, or from cryopreserved PBMC samples, and no cell sorting was done. Patients were selected for TCR sequencing only if sufficient RNA was available from at least two tumor regions. A lung pathologist reviewed the tumor and adjacent nontumor lung specimens before the specimens were selected. This receptor was taken from a male donor with early-stage non-small cell lung cancer. The rearrangement combines TRBV11-2 with TRBJ2-1; the central 8 bases match TRBD2. Sample: lung tumor tissue, taken at surgery. The nucleotides are TGTGCCAGCAGCCGCGCCCAAGAAGCGGGAGTAGGGAATGAGCAGTTCTTC. The resulting protein is CASSRAQEAGVGNEQFF.